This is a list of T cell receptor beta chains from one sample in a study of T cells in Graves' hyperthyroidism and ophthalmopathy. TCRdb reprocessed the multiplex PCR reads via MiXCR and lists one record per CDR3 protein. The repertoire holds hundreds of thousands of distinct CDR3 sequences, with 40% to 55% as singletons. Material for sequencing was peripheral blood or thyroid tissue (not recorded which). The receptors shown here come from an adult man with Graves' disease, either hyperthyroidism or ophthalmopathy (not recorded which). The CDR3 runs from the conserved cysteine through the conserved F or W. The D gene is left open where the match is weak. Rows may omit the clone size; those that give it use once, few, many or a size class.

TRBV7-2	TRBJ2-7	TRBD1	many	TGTGCCAGCAGCCGAGACAGGGTCTCCTACGAGCAGTACTTC	CASSRDRVSYEQYF
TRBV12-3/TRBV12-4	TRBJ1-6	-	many	TGTGCCAGCAGTTTACAGGGTGGCGGTAATTCACCCCTCCACTTT	CASSLQGGGNSPLHF
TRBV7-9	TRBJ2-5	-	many	TGTGCCAGCAGCTTATTAGTGGAGACCCAGTACTTC	CASSLLVETQYF
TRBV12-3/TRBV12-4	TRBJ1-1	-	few	TGTGCCAGCAGATCGGGACCAAACACTGAAGCTTTCTTT	CASRSGPNTEAFF
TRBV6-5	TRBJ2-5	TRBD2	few	TGTGCCATCAGAAAGACTAGCGGGAGCCCAGAGACCCAGTACTTC	CAIRKTSGSPETQYF
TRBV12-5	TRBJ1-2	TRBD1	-	TGTGCTAGTGGTCCGATCGACAGGGGGGATGGCTACACCTTC	CASGPIDRGDGYTF
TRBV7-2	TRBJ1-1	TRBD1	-	TGTGCCAGCAGTATGAAGACAGGGTATAAGCGGAACACTGAAGCTTTCTTT	CASSMKTGYKRNTEAFF
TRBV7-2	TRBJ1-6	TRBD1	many	TGTGCCAGCAGCTTAGAGAGGGACAGGGCAGATTCACCCCTCCACTTT	CASSLERDRADSPLHF
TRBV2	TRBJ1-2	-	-	TGTGCCAGCAGCCTACTAGCGGAGGACTATGGCTACACCTTC	CASSLLAEDYGYTF
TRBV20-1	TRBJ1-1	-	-	TGCAGTGCAAGGCACCCGAACACTGAAGCTTTCTTT	CSARHPNTEAFF
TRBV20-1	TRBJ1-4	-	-	TGCAGTGCTAGAGACGTATCGGAAGGGTTGGAAAAACTGTTTTTT	CSARDVSEGLEKLFF
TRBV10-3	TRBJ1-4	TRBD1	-	TGTGCCATCAGATCAGGGACAGGGTTCGAAAAACTGTTTTTT	CAIRSGTGFEKLFF
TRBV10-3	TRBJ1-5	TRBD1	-	TGTGCCATCAGCCGACAGGGGGCGCGGACCCAGCATTTT	CAISRQGARTQHF
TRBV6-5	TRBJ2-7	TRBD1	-	TGTGCCATCAGAGACGGGACAGGGGATATCGGCGAGCAGTACTTC	CAIRDGTGDIGEQYF
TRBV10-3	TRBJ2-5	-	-	TGTGCCATCAGTGATATAGCGGAGCAGTACTTC	CAISDIAEQYF
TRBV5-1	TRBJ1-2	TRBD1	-	TGTGCCAGCAGCTTTGAGGGAGGGGGCGCTTACGGTGGCTACACCTTC	CASSFEGGGAYGGYTF
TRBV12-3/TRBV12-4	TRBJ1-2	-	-	TGTGCCAGCAGTCCCGGACAGAAAAAATATGGCTACACCTTC	CASSPGQKKYGYTF
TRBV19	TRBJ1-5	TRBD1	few	TGTGCCAGTAGCATGCCTGTAGGGGGCTTTCAGCCCCAGCATTTT	CASSMPVGGFQPQHF
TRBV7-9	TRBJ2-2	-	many	TGTGCCAGCAGCTTGGCGGGGTCCGGGGAGCTGTTTTTT	CASSLAGSGELFF
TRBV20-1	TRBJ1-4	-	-	TGCAGTGCTACCCGGGACTGGAATGAAAAACTGTTTTTT	CSATRDWNEKLFF
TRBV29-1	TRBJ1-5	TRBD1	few	TGCAGCGTAGCCGGGACAGACTTCAATCAGCCCCAGCATTTT	CSVAGTDFNQPQHF
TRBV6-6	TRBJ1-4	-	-	TGTGCCAGCAACGCGGGCCCTCCGAGGAGTGAAAAACTGTTTTTT	CASNAGPPRSEKLFF
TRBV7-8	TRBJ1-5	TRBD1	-	TGTGCCAGCAGCCAGGACAGGGGTCGTAGCAATCAGCCCCAGCATTTT	CASSQDRGRSNQPQHF
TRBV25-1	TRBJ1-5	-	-	TGTGCCAGCAGTGAAGACGACAGGCTAAATCAGCCCCAGCATTTT	CASSEDDRLNQPQHF
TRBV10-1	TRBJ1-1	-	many	TGCGCCACCGAAAGGTCAGGGGCGTCAGCGAGAACTGAAGCTTTCTTT	CATERSGASARTEAFF
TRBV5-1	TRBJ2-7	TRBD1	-	TGCGCCAGCGGAAGGACAGGAGAAGACTACGAGCAGTACTTC	CASGRTGEDYEQYF
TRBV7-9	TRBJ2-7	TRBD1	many	TGTGCCAGCAGCTCAACCGGACAGGGGTTCGACGAGCAGTACTTC	CASSSTGQGFDEQYF